This T cell receptor beta chain was sequenced for a study of T cell responses to AZD1222 COVID-19 vaccine. Study-wide points: Possibly, clonal diversity was underestimated; donors were largely white British and included more females. Just six people given AZD1222 tested seropositive at baseline. When two AZD1222 doses had been given, Spike-specific TCR breadth and depth rose.

Comment on this clone: Antigen specificity is unknown.

The CDR3 contains 16 residues. Trimming stripped 3 bases from V and 5 bases from J, with 16 bases between. Germline-derived CDR1 and CDR2 are SEHNR and FQNEAQ (reference sequence). The assay was immunoSEQ multiplex PCR, and TCRdb's table has in-frame clones only and misses some. The table has roughly 260,000 clones, approximately 95% seen once. The chain carries TRBV7-9 and TRBJ1-4; possible D gene TRBD1, 5 bases. Sequences were derived from peripheral blood, sampled on day 0 of AZD1222 vaccination. The TCR sequence derives from an adult in good health. CDR3 DNA: TGTGCCAGCAGCTTCTGGGGACGTGAGGGCAATGAAAAACTGTTTTTT. Translation gives CASSFWGREGNEKLFF.